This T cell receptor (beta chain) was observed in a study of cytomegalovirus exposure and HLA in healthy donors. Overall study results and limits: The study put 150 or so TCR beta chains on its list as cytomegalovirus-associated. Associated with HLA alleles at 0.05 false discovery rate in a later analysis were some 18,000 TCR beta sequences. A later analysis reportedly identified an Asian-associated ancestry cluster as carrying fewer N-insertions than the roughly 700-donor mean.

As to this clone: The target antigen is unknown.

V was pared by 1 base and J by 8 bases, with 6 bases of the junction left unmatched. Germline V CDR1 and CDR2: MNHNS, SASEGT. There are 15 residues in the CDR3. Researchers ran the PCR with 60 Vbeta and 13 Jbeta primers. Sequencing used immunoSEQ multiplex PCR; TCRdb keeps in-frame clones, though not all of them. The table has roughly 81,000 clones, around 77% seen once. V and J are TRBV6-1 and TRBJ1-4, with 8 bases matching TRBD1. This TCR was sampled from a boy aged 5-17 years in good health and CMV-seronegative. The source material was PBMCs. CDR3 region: CASSEDGRGQEKLFF. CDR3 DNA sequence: TGTGCCAGCAGTGAAGACGGCAGGGGGCAGGAAAAACTGTTTTTT.